These T cell receptor beta chains were read from a single sample in a study of shared clonotypes between healthy human individuals. The data were produced by immunoSEQ multiplex PCR, yet TCRdb's version contains in-frame clones alone and is incomplete. The profile shows about 560,000 clones, around three quarters of them singletons. The sequenced material came from PBMCs. Receptors were obtained from a woman aged 40-49 years in good health. Some clones in this sample may be carry-over from other donors' samples. Both conserved end residues are part of each CDR3. The order of the fields is CDR3 protein, clone size, CDR3 length, J gene, V gene. Some rows mark clone size as missing; the rest say once, few, many or name a class of expanded clone.

CDR3 protein: CASSRGQGANPGYTF
clone size: -
CDR3 length: 15
J gene: TRBJ1-2
V gene: TRBV4-2

CDR3 protein: CASKPRGEGQPQHF
clone size: few
CDR3 length: 14
J gene: TRBJ1-5
V gene: TRBV6-1

CDR3 protein: CASSLDTSASYEQYF
clone size: -
CDR3 length: 15
J gene: TRBJ2-7
V gene: TRBV11-2

CDR3 protein: CASSHTGGYEQYF
clone size: -
CDR3 length: 13
J gene: TRBJ2-7
V gene: TRBV14

CDR3 protein: CASSGRARPGELFF
clone size: -
CDR3 length: 14
J gene: TRBJ2-2
V gene: TRBV7-2

CDR3 protein: CASSPRAGVGLAEQFF
clone size: -
CDR3 length: 16
J gene: TRBJ2-1
V gene: TRBV7-3

CDR3 protein: CASSLAGQRDPGELFF
clone size: -
CDR3 length: 16
J gene: TRBJ2-2
V gene: TRBV28

CDR3 protein: CASSPSLASGRYEQYF
clone size: -
CDR3 length: 16
J gene: TRBJ2-7
V gene: TRBV28

CDR3 protein: CASSIAGLWTEAFF
clone size: -
CDR3 length: 14
J gene: TRBJ1-1
V gene: TRBV19

CDR3 protein: CASSIRQGVNSNQPQHF
clone size: -
CDR3 length: 17
J gene: TRBJ1-5
V gene: TRBV19

CDR3 protein: CASTPSSGIGPDTQYF
clone size: -
CDR3 length: 16
J gene: TRBJ2-3
V gene: TRBV5-4

CDR3 protein: CASSAQGGRLGEAFF
clone size: -
CDR3 length: 15
J gene: TRBJ1-1
V gene: TRBV10-2

CDR3 protein: CASSQGWREGSYEQYF
clone size: -
CDR3 length: 16
J gene: -
V gene: TRBV4-3

CDR3 protein: CASSYSKRGRQYF
clone size: -
CDR3 length: 13
J gene: TRBJ2-7
V gene: TRBV6-5

CDR3 protein: CASNQAGLVPYEQYF
clone size: -
CDR3 length: 15
J gene: -
V gene: TRBV28

CDR3 protein: CAWGGRYEQHF
clone size: once
CDR3 length: 11
J gene: TRBJ2-7
V gene: TRBV30

CDR3 protein: CASSRWLAGGPTGEQFF
clone size: -
CDR3 length: 17
J gene: TRBJ2-1
V gene: TRBV5-6

CDR3 protein: CSARAGYEQYF
clone size: -
CDR3 length: 11
J gene: TRBJ2-7
V gene: TRBV20-1

CDR3 protein: CASRRSGQGTNQPQHF
clone size: -
CDR3 length: 16
J gene: TRBJ1-5
V gene: TRBV2

CDR3 protein: CASSSGLGAWSTEAFF
clone size: many
CDR3 length: 16
J gene: TRBJ1-1
V gene: TRBV5-6

CDR3 protein: CASSTTGGYTF
clone size: -
CDR3 length: 11
J gene: TRBJ1-2
V gene: TRBV19

CDR3 protein: CASGNNEQFF
clone size: -
CDR3 length: 10
J gene: TRBJ2-1
V gene: TRBV6-6

CDR3 protein: CASSRHDRAGANVLTF
clone size: -
CDR3 length: 16
J gene: TRBJ2-6
V gene: TRBV4-2

CDR3 protein: CASSLGVTNYGYTF
clone size: -
CDR3 length: 14
J gene: TRBJ1-2
V gene: TRBV5-1

CDR3 protein: CASSLEGGFAEAFF
clone size: -
CDR3 length: 14
J gene: TRBJ1-1
V gene: TRBV27

CDR3 protein: CASSLRRLAGRYEQYF
clone size: -
CDR3 length: 16
J gene: TRBJ2-7
V gene: TRBV7-8

CDR3 protein: CASSGRAVQPQHF
clone size: -
CDR3 length: 13
J gene: TRBJ1-5
V gene: TRBV2

CDR3 protein: CASSLGLAGETQYF
clone size: -
CDR3 length: 14
J gene: TRBJ2-5
V gene: TRBV4-2

CDR3 protein: CASSLSQGGSYNEQFF
clone size: -
CDR3 length: 16
J gene: TRBJ2-1
V gene: TRBV27

CDR3 protein: CSVAGQGSEKLFF
clone size: many
CDR3 length: 13
J gene: TRBJ1-4
V gene: TRBV29-1

CDR3 protein: CATSRDEGRGQFF
clone size: few
CDR3 length: 13
J gene: TRBJ2-1
V gene: TRBV15

CDR3 protein: CASSLSEGTEAFF
clone size: -
CDR3 length: 13
J gene: TRBJ1-1
V gene: TRBV7-3

CDR3 protein: CATGTGREGPQHF
clone size: -
CDR3 length: 13
J gene: TRBJ1-5
V gene: TRBV10-3

CDR3 protein: CASSLVEGAGAFQPQHF
clone size: few
CDR3 length: 17
J gene: TRBJ1-5
V gene: TRBV7-8

CDR3 protein: CASSIGRRDNEQFF
clone size: few
CDR3 length: 14
J gene: TRBJ2-1
V gene: TRBV19

CDR3 protein: CASSLGNTGELFF
clone size: -
CDR3 length: 13
J gene: TRBJ2-2
V gene: TRBV5-4

CDR3 protein: CASSLDGVGSGNTIYF
clone size: once
CDR3 length: 16
J gene: TRBJ1-3
V gene: TRBV5-1

CDR3 protein: CASSLSGPGNREWNQPQHF
clone size: -
CDR3 length: 19
J gene: TRBJ1-5
V gene: TRBV7-2

CDR3 protein: CASSLGLAGGRYEQYF
clone size: -
CDR3 length: 16
J gene: TRBJ2-7
V gene: TRBV5-4

CDR3 protein: CASSTGTSGTGELFF
clone size: -
CDR3 length: 15
J gene: TRBJ2-2
V gene: TRBV5-1

CDR3 protein: CASSYAGFEQFF
clone size: -
CDR3 length: 12
J gene: TRBJ2-1
V gene: TRBV2

CDR3 protein: CASSILALGHGYTF
clone size: -
CDR3 length: 14
J gene: TRBJ1-2
V gene: TRBV19

CDR3 protein: CASSRYRGQETQYF
clone size: -
CDR3 length: 14
J gene: TRBJ2-5
V gene: TRBV6-6

CDR3 protein: CASSLSDPGANVLTF
clone size: -
CDR3 length: 15
J gene: TRBJ2-6
V gene: TRBV9

CDR3 protein: CASSIPQADTQYF
clone size: -
CDR3 length: 13
J gene: TRBJ2-3
V gene: TRBV28

CDR3 protein: CASSILEAEQFF
clone size: -
CDR3 length: 12
J gene: TRBJ2-1
V gene: TRBV5-1

CDR3 protein: CASSLLGKNTEAFF
clone size: -
CDR3 length: 14
J gene: TRBJ1-1
V gene: TRBV27

CDR3 protein: CASSYSQGSYEQYF
clone size: -
CDR3 length: 14
J gene: TRBJ2-7
V gene: TRBV6-5

CDR3 protein: CASSEYGGGSGEQYF
clone size: once
CDR3 length: 15
J gene: TRBJ2-7
V gene: TRBV6-1

CDR3 protein: CASSLTSGRPSYEQYF
clone size: -
CDR3 length: 16
J gene: TRBJ2-7
V gene: TRBV11-2

CDR3 protein: CASSEVGGNYGYTF
clone size: -
CDR3 length: 14
J gene: TRBJ1-2
V gene: TRBV6-1

CDR3 protein: CATGGPSYEQYF
clone size: -
CDR3 length: 12
J gene: TRBJ2-7
V gene: TRBV10-3

CDR3 protein: CASSYLQASDIQYF
clone size: -
CDR3 length: 14
J gene: TRBJ2-4
V gene: TRBV6-5

CDR3 protein: CASSPGGDMTYEQYF
clone size: -
CDR3 length: 15
J gene: -
V gene: TRBV7-2

CDR3 protein: CASAGPSNTGELFF
clone size: -
CDR3 length: 14
J gene: TRBJ2-2
V gene: TRBV28

CDR3 protein: CASSLPPGSGNTIYF
clone size: -
CDR3 length: 15
J gene: TRBJ1-3
V gene: TRBV28